The 30 T cell receptor beta chains below all came from one sample that was sequenced in a study of blood T cell repertoires in COVID-19. Here immunoSEQ multiplex PCR was the method, and the copy in TCRdb shows in-frame clones only, minus some. The data hold some 330,000 clones, with roughly 90% observed a single time. The sample taken for sequencing was peripheral blood. These receptors were collected from a woman aged 45-60 years with active or convalescent COVID-19.

The chain uses TRBV10-3 and TRBJ1-2; 8 bases are a match to TRBD1. From germline, CDR1 is ENHRY and CDR2 SYGVKD. The trim removed 10 bases at V and 3 bases at J, leaving 7 bases unmatched. The CDR3 consists of 13 residues. CDR3 in amino acids: CATRPGGDYGYTF. The CDR3 DNA sequence: TGTGCCACCCGGCCAGGGGGCGACTATGGCTACACCTTC.

This chain connects TRBV5-4 to TRBJ2-7; 10 bases map to TRBD2. Trimming cost V 5 bases and J 2 bases; bases outside gene matches: 4. The CDR3 has 14 residues. Germline assignment: CDR1 SGHNT and CDR2 YYREEE (reference sequence). The CDR3 region is CASRPGLAPYEQYF. DNA of the CDR3: TGTGCCAGCAGACCGGGACTAGCGCCCTACGAGCAGTACTTC. The whole variable domain, remainder taken from reference TRBV5-4 and TRBJ2-7, is ETGVTQSPTHLIKTRGQQVTLRCSSQSGHNTVSWYQQALGQGPQFIFQYYREEENGRGNFPPRFSGLQFPNYSSELNVNALELDDSALYLCASRPGLAPYEQYFGPGTRLTVT.

V gene TRBV7-9 combines with J gene TRBJ1-2, with 10 bases matching TRBD1. The CDR3 spans 15 residues. The germline gives CDR1 SEHNR, CDR2 FQNEAQ (reference sequence). V lost 0 bases and J lost 2; bases outside the gene matches: 0. The CDR3 bases are TGTGCCAGCAGCTTAGCGGGACAGGGGAACTATGGCTACACCTTC. Its protein product is CASSLAGQGNYGYTF.

Only one count was recorded for this clone. This chain links TRBV24-1 with TRBJ2-1; 11 bases map to TRBD2. This CDR3 is built from 17 residues. V lost 3 bases, J lost 7 bases, and 10 bases stayed unmatched. Germline V gene sequence: CDR1 KGHDR, CDR2 SFDVKD. The CDR3 is CATSDARLAGRENEQFF. CDR3 bases: TGTGCCACCAGTGATGCCAGACTAGCGGGGAGGGAAAATGAGCAGTTCTTC.

This chain connects TRBV6-6 to TRBJ1-2; D is unclear. V dropped 5 bases and J dropped 3 bases, with 13 bases sitting between them. The CDR3 runs to 14 residues. CDR1 MNHNY and CDR2 SVGAGI come from the germline V gene (reference sequence). CDR3 region: CASSLNRQDYGYTF. CDR3 DNA: TGTGCCAGCAGTCTAAATCGGCAGGACTATGGCTACACCTTC.

CDR3 region: CASSLVALRGSYNEQFF. As DNA, the CDR3 is TGTGCCAGCAGCTTAGTTGCGCTCCGGGGCTCCTACAATGAGCAGTTCTTC. The rearrangement joins TRBV7-2 to TRBJ2-1; tentatively, D is TRBD2 (5 bases). The CDR3 contains 17 residues. V was cut by 1 base and J by 0 bases, with 13 bases left in between. The germline CDR1 and CDR2 sequences are SGHTA and FQGNSA.

The chain carries TRBV6-5 and TRBJ1-2; TRBD1 agrees at 12 bases. The V gene's germline CDR1 is MNHEY and CDR2 SVGAGI. This CDR3 has 15 residues. V shed 6 bases and J 2 bases; nucleotides not matched to a gene: 4. The CDR3 loop reads CASSWGQGANYGYTF. CDR3 DNA: TGTGCCAGCAGCTGGGGACAGGGGGCGAACTATGGCTACACCTTC.

The chain carries TRBV7-9 and TRBJ2-2; 9 bases agree with TRBD2. The CDR3 runs 16 residues. Trimming cost V 7 bases and J 0 bases; bases outside gene matches: 6. The germline gives CDR1 SEHNR, CDR2 FQNEAQ (reference sequence). DNA for the CDR3: TGTGCCAGCAACCCGCTAGCGGGGTCGAACACCGGGGAGCTGTTTTTT. This encodes CASNPLAGSNTGELFF.

The chain uses TRBV28 and TRBJ1-3; possibly TRBD1 for D (5 bases). Germline V lookup: CDR1 MDHEN, CDR2 SYDVKM. The V end lost 3 bases, the J end lost 0 bases, and 12 bases lay between the germline ends. The CDR3 consists of 16 residues. CDR3 nucleotide sequence: TGTGCCAGCAGTTTGGGGCAGGTGTTCTCTGGAAACACCATATATTTT. It yields the protein CASSLGQVFSGNTIYF. The full variable domain, rest sourced from reference TRBV28 and TRBJ1-3, is DVKVTQSSRYLVKRTGEKVFLECVQDMDHENMFWYRQDPGLGLRLIYFSYDVKMKEKGDIPEGYSVSREKKERFSLILESASTNQTSMYLCASSLGQVFSGNTIYFGEGSWLTVV.

The V and J genes are TRBV7-2 and TRBJ1-2; 7 bases match TRBD1. CDR1 is SGHTA, CDR2 FQGNSA, per germline. This CDR3 has 14 amino acids. V dropped 5 bases and J dropped 4; count of bases not matched to a gene: 7. The DNA of the CDR3 is TGTGCCAGCAGCCCCCAGACAGGGACCTATGGCTACACCTTC. Protein: CASSPQTGTYGYTF.

J is TRBJ2-5 and V is TRBV7-6, with 9 bases that match TRBD1. Germline assignment: CDR1 SGHVS and CDR2 FNYEAQ. The trim removed 6 bases at V and 2 bases at J, leaving 7 bases unmatched. The CDR3 has 15 residues. DNA for the CDR3: TGTGCCAGCAGGTTACCGGGACAGGGACAAGAGACCCAGTACTTC. It specifies CASRLPGQGQETQYF.

The chain uses TRBV30 and TRBJ2-5; the match to TRBD2 covers 9 bases. This CDR3 has 15 amino acids. Trimming at V came to 1 base and at J to 3 bases, leaving 6 bases not matched to a gene. Germline V gene lookup returns CDR1 GTSNPN and CDR2 SVGIG (reference sequence). The chain's CDR3 is CAWSARLADKETQYF. The CDR3 DNA sequence: TGTGCCTGGAGTGCCCGACTAGCGGATAAAGAGACCCAGTACTTC.

This clone was counted once. The CDR3 DNA reads TGCGCCAGCAGCTCAGGGGGCGGGGGAGACACCATATATTTT. Translation gives CASSSGGGGDTIYF. The chain joins TRBV5-1 to TRBJ1-3; TRBD1 agrees at 8 bases. The V and J ends lost 3 bases and 8 bases, in that order; junction bases with no gene match: 7. This CDR3 has 14 amino acids. Looked up from germline, CDR1 is SGHRS and CDR2 is YFSETQ.

The chain joins TRBV6-5 to TRBJ1-5, with D perhaps TRBD1 (6 bases). V was shortened by 2 bases and J by 3 bases, with 11 bases between the two germline ends. There are 15 residues in the CDR3. Germline assignment: CDR1 MNHEY and CDR2 SVGAGI. CDR3 loop: CASSYGAGDNQPQHF. The CDR3 DNA is TGTGCCAGCAGTTACGGGGCAGGGGACAATCAGCCCCAGCATTTT.

The J gene is TRBJ2-7, the V gene TRBV15; D remains ambiguous. The CDR3 is 15 amino acids. V was cut by 0 bases and J by 0 bases, with 9 bases left in between. Germline V CDR1 and CDR2: LNHNV, YYDKDF (reference sequence). Written as DNA, the CDR3 is TGTGCCACCAGCAGAGATCTGGGCGTCTCCTACGAGCAGTACTTC. Amino acids: CATSRDLGVSYEQYF.

This chain joins TRBV19 and TRBJ2-6; D remains unclear. Germline CDR1 reads LNHDA; CDR2 reads SQIVND (reference sequence). The length of the CDR3 is 15 residues. V was shortened by 4 bases and J by 0 bases, with 7 bases between the two germline ends. The CDR3 coding sequence is TGTGCCAGTAGTAGCGGTAGCTCTGGGGCCAACGTCCTGACTTTC. Protein: CASSSGSSGANVLTF. Full variable domain (missing parts from reference TRBV19 and TRBJ2-6): DGGITQSPKYLFRKEGQNVTLSCEQNLNHDAMYWYRQDPGQGLRLIYYSQIVNDFQKGDIAEGYSVSREKKESFPLTVTSAQKNPTAFYLCASSSGSSGANVLTFGAGSRLTVL.

The CDR3 reads CASSPDGRGSYEQYF. The CDR3 DNA is TGTGCCAGCAGCCCAGATGGACGGGGCTCCTACGAGCAGTACTTC. The chain uses TRBV3-1 (or the pseudogene TRBV3-2) and TRBJ2-7; D perhaps matches TRBD2 (5 bases). Trimming left V 4 bases short and J 0 bases short, with 13 bases between. The germline CDR1 and CDR2 sequences are LGHDT and YNNKEL (reference sequence). The CDR3 runs 15 residues.

J is TRBJ2-5 and V is TRBV5-4, with D unclear. Germline V gives CDR1 SGHNT, CDR2 YYREEE (reference sequence). V was trimmed by 1 base and J by 1 base, leaving 5 bases between them. The CDR3 is made up of 13 amino acids. In nucleotides, the CDR3 is TGTGCCAGCAGCTTGTCCCTCCAAGAGACCCAGTACTTC. It specifies CASSLSLQETQYF. Full variable domain (outside the CDR3, taken from reference TRBV5-4 and TRBJ2-5): ETGVTQSPTHLIKTRGQQVTLRCSSQSGHNTVSWYQQALGQGPQFIFQYYREEENGRGNFPPRFSGLQFPNYSSELNVNALELDDSALYLCASSLSLQETQYFGPGTRLLVL.

This chain links TRBV6-2 or TRBV6-3 with TRBJ1-5; D ambiguous. The germline CDR1 and CDR2 sequences are MNHEY and SVGEGT. This CDR3 spans 15 amino acids. V gave up 0 bases and J gave up 0 bases, with 6 bases separating them. CDR3 sequence (DNA): TGTGCCAGCAGTTACTCTTCGGTTAGCAATCAGCCCCAGCATTTT. It codes for CASSYSSVSNQPQHF.

The chain links TRBV28 to TRBJ2-7, with TRBD1 matching 7 bases. The CDR3 sequence is 12 residues long. The V gene end was trimmed by 10 bases and the J gene end by 1 base; junction bases not matched to a gene: 4. CDR1 MDHEN and CDR2 SYDVKM come from the germline V gene. Here the CDR3 DNA reads TGTGCCACAACAGGGGTATCCTACGAGCAGTACTTC. Amino acid sequence: CATTGVSYEQYF.

This rearrangement joins TRBV5-1 to TRBJ1-1, with unresolved D. The germline V and J ends were trimmed by 2 bases and 0 bases, with 11 bases remaining between them. Looked up from germline, CDR1 is SGHRS and CDR2 is YFSETQ. CDR3 size: 15 residues. CDR3 loop: CASSLVRHMNTEAFF. Written as DNA, the CDR3 is TGCGCCAGCAGCTTAGTGAGACATATGAACACTGAAGCTTTCTTT.

V is TRBV30 and J is TRBJ1-2, with a possible D match to TRBD1 (5 bases). Germline V gene data show CDR1 as GTSNPN and CDR2 as SVGIG (reference sequence). Trimming took off 2 bases at V and 7 bases at J, with 14 bases between the two ends. The CDR3 consists of 13 residues. In nucleotides, the CDR3 is TGTGCCTGGAGTAACAGGTCAGGACGTGGCTACACCTTC. This translates into CAWSNRSGRGYTF. Based on the CDR3 plus reference TRBV30 and TRBJ1-2, the full variable domain is SQTIHQWPATLVQPVGSPLSLECTVEGTSNPNLYWYRQAAGRGLQLLFYSVGIGQISSEVPQNLSASRPQDRQFILSSKKLLLSDSGFYLCAWSNRSGRGYTFGSGTRLTVV.

The chain recombines TRBV4-3 with TRBJ1-2; TRBD1 might be the D (5 bases). The CDR3 is 18 amino acids. Germline CDR1 LGHNA, CDR2 YSLEER. Trimming shortened V by 0 bases and J by 4 bases, and 21 bases separated the two germline ends. DNA of the CDR3: TGCGCCAGCAGCCAAGAGTACCTGCGCGACCCGGGACTCTATGGCTACACCTTC. It codes for CASSQEYLRDPGLYGYTF.

The chain carries TRBV13 and TRBJ2-7, with D maybe TRBD2 (5 bases). V was trimmed by 0 bases and J by 3 bases, leaving 9 bases between them. In germline, CDR1 is PRHDT, CDR2 FYEKMQ (reference sequence). The CDR3 spans 14 residues. This CDR3 is CASSLGGSDYEQYF. In DNA form, the CDR3 reads TGTGCCAGCAGCTTAGGGGGTAGCGACTACGAGCAGTACTTC.

This sequence joins TRBV2 and TRBJ2-1; D possibly corresponds to TRBD2 (6 bases). Per germline, CDR1 SNHLY and CDR2 FYNNEI. Trimming took off 6 bases at V and 2 bases at J, with 11 bases between the two ends. The CDR3 totals 14 residues. CDR3 protein: CASRSSVPYNEQFF. The CDR3 DNA reads TGTGCCAGCAGGTCTAGCGTCCCCTACAATGAGCAGTTCTTC.

The gene calls are TRBV28 and TRBJ1-1, with 8 bases aligning to TRBD1. Germline-derived CDR1 and CDR2 are MDHEN and SYDVKM. V lost 6 bases and J lost 1; bases outside the gene matches: 4. CDR3 length: 14 residues. Here the CDR3 reads CASRPGTGNTEAFF. The CDR3 nucleotides read TGTGCCAGCAGGCCAGGGACAGGGAACACTGAAGCTTTCTTT.

This chain uses TRBV2 with TRBJ1-1; possible D gene TRBD1, 5 bases. CDR1 SNHLY and CDR2 FYNNEI come from the germline V gene. The CDR3 is 12 amino acids. The V end was cut by 10 bases, the J end by 0 bases, with 9 bases between. CDR3 sequence: CATSTVNTEAFF. The CDR3 nucleotides read TGTGCCACCTCGACAGTGAACACTGAAGCTTTCTTT.

The V gene is TRBV15, the J gene TRBJ2-2, with a tentative D call TRBD1 (6 bases). The V gene's germline CDR1 is LNHNV and CDR2 YYDKDF (reference sequence). The CDR3 spans 15 residues. V gave up 0 bases and J gave up 4 bases, with 9 bases separating them. The CDR3 sequence is CATSRDGGLTGELFF. Written as DNA, the CDR3 is TGTGCCACCAGCAGAGATGGGGGCCTCACCGGGGAGCTGTTTTTT.

The rearrangement links TRBV10-1 to TRBJ1-5, with D possibly being TRBD1 (6 bases). This CDR3 has 15 amino acids. CDR1 and CDR2 from the germline V gene are WNHNN and SYGVQD (reference sequence). V was shortened by 10 bases and J by 5 bases, with 21 bases between the two germline ends. CDR3: CATADRRKGDQPQHF. Here the CDR3 DNA reads TGCGCCACTGCGGACAGACGGAAGGGGGATCAGCCCCAGCATTTT.

CDR3 loop: CASSLYPLLAGGPPGELFF. CDR3 DNA: TGTGCCAGCAGTTTATACCCTCTGCTAGCGGGAGGGCCGCCCGGGGAGCTGTTTTTT. The chain recombines TRBV28 with TRBJ2-2; TRBD2 matches 12 bases. This CDR3 has 19 residues. Germline V lookup: CDR1 MDHEN, CDR2 SYDVKM. Trimming at V came to 1 base and at J to 6 bases, leaving 12 bases not matched to a gene.